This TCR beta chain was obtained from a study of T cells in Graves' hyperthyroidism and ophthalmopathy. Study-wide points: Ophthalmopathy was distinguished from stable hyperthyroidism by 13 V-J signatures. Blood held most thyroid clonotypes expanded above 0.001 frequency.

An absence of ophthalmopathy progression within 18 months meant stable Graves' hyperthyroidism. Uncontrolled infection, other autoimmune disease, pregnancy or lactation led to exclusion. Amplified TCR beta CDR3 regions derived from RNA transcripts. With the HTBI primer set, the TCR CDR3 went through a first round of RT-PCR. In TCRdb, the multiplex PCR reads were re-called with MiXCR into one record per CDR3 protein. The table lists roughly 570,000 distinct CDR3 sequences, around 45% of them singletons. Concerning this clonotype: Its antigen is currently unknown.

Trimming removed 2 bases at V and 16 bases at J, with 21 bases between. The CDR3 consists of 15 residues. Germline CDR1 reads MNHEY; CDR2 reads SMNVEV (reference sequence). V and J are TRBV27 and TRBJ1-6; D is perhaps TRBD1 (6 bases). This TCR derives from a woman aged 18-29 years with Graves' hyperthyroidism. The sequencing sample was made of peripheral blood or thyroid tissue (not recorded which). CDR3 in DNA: TGTGCCAGCAGTTTAGGGGTCAGGGGCGATCCCGTACTCCACTTT. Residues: CASSLGVRGDPVLHF.